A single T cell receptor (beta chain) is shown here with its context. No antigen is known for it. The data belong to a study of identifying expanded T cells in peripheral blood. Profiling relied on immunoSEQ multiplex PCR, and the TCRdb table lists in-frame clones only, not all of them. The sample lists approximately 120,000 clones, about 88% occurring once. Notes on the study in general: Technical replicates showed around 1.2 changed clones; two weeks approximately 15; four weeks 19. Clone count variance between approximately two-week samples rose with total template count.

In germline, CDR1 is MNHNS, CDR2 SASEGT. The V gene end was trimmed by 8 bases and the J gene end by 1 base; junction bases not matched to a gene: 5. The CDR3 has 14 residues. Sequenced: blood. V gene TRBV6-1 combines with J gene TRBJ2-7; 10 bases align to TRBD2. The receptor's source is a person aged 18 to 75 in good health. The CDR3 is CASETSGSSYEQYF. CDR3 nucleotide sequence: TGTGCCAGCGAGACTAGCGGGTCATCCTACGAGCAGTACTTC.